This T cell receptor beta chain originates from a study of blood T cell repertoires in COVID-19. The repertoire was sequenced with immunoSEQ multiplex PCR; TCRdb's copy has only in-frame clones and lacks some. The table lists 250,000 to 300,000 clones, 82% of them singletons. Germline V lookup: CDR1 SGHRS, CDR2 YFSETQ. This CDR3 has 14 amino acids. The J segment lost 8 bases and the V segment lost 0 bases, leaving 4 bases of the junction unmatched. The gene calls are TRBV5-1 and TRBJ2-1, with 8 nucleotides matching TRBD1. Source material: peripheral blood. The origin of this receptor is a woman under 30 with acute or convalescent COVID-19. CDR3: CASSLGTGGDEQFF. The DNA for the CDR3 is TGCGCCAGCAGCTTGGGTACAGGGGGTGATGAGCAGTTCTTC.